This T cell receptor (beta chain) was identified in a study of T cell responses to AZD1222 COVID-19 vaccine. For the study at large: Second-dose intervals of approximately 4 or approximately 12 weeks were pooled. Whole-study findings and limits: Among those given AZD1222, only five or six were seropositive at baseline. When two AZD1222 doses had been given, Spike-specific TCR breadth and depth rose. The reported proportion of spike-specific TCRs targeting unmutated variant regions was nearly half.

Only in-frame clones appear in the TCRdb table, and some are missing; sequencing was by immunoSEQ multiplex PCR. The repertoire includes 95,000 to 120,000 clones, roughly 84% of them detected once, and about 3% sits in the top ten. CDR1 is SGHRS and CDR2 is YFSETQ in the germline V gene. The CDR3 has 15 amino acids. V was trimmed by 4 bases and J by 2 bases, leaving 13 bases between them. With respect to this clone: Its antigen is unidentified.

The chain combines TRBV5-1 with TRBJ2-1, with a weak D call TRBD1 (6 bases). Sequenced here: peripheral blood, sampled on day 0 of AZD1222 vaccination. The sequence derives from an adult in good health. The CDR3 DNA follows: TGCGCCAGCAGCCTCAACAGGGTTACCTACAATGAGCAGTTCTTC. Translated, it gives CASSLNRVTYNEQFF.